This T cell receptor (beta chain) was recovered during a study of PD-1 blockade in classical Hodgkin lymphoma (dated by TCRdb to 2019 to 2021). Broadly, across the study: Nivolumab dosing was 3 mg/kg intravenously every 2 weeks, continuing until either disease progression or unacceptable toxicity. To define a peripheral blood immune signature of response to PD-1 blockade in classical Hodgkin lymphoma, the study combined TCR beta sequencing with CyTOF.

The Qiagen DNeasy kit was used to extract genomic DNA from unsorted PBMCs and from the negatively selected CD4+ and CD8+ fractions. Using primers that anneal to V and J segments, immunoSEQ multiplex PCR amplified the TCR beta CDR3 regions. Amplification bias was minimized using a synthetic immune receptor repertoire, and residual bias was removed computationally after sequencing. The source study handled its data this way. Repertoire diversity was quantified as the Shannon entropy index using custom Python scripts. The unsorted, CD4+ and CD8+ repertoires were each analyzed separately, with the exception of combined analyses, where CD4+ and CD8+ sequences were merged in silico. A clone was considered expanded if an increase in frequency of at least 2-fold after treatment relative to C1D1 was found, and a pseudocount of 0.5 was applied to clones undetected at baseline. Clones with 0 or 1 copy at C1D1 were classified as singleton clones, and clones with 2 or more copies were classified as non-singleton clones. Clones expanded in unsorted samples were annotated as CD4+, CD8+ or unknown by matching protein sequences in sorted samples from the same patient. Wilcoxon tests on paired samples were used to test changes in diversity from C1D1 to C4D1. TCRdb stores this immuneACCESS table with in-frame sequences only. Part of the clones is absent; in the studies checked, under half of the shortfall reflects unresolved V genes, and no reason is known for the rest. D and trimming come from the DNA, and the V and J calls and clone size come from that table. The sample table records about 94,000 clones; 75% to 90% of these occur just once. The leading ten clones occupy approximately 11% of the sample.

The time point label corresponds to: cycle 2 day 1 (C2D1) of nivolumab. Every trial patient had relapsed following autologous stem cell transplantation, and prior brentuximab vedotin exposure was what differed among cohorts A, B and C. The trial cohort included 50 to 60 patients with relapsed/refractory classical Hodgkin lymphoma, and each patient had a best overall response of complete response, partial response or progressive disease. In the multi-cohort phase II CheckMate 205 trial, trial patients received single-agent nivolumab. An independent review committee assessed best overall response using the 2007 International Working Group response criteria. PBMCs from the trial were collected at three points: immediately before nivolumab initiation (C1D1), and during therapy at cycle 2 day 1 and cycle 4 day 1. Peripheral blood was collected in 8 mL Vacutainer Cell Preparation Tubes, from which PBMCs were isolated by centrifugation and then cryopreserved.

Notes on this clone: Its specific antigen is unknown. No quality values exist for individual bases; no much larger clone is one base distant.

What the study reported, not specific to this receptor: The study was restricted to a single clinical trial cohort, and the causes of repertoire differences, possibly disease activity or prior therapy, were left undefined. Among trial patients, those achieving complete response had baseline diversity similar to that of newly diagnosed patients, while diversity was significantly lower in partial responders and progressors. Newly diagnosed patients were reported to have lower baseline TCR diversity than healthy donors, and relapsed/refractory patients were reported to have lower baseline TCR diversity still. Patients starting nivolumab less than 1 year after ASCT had lower diversity and were excluded from later analyses to avoid confounding by immune reconstitution. By C4D1, a significant rise was seen in CD4+ TCR diversity but not in CD8+ TCR diversity (p=0.0027 vs p=0.16), and the rise was most apparent among complete responders (p=0.02).

The CDR3 has 15 amino acids, counting the end cysteine and phenylalanine. Only the CDR3 part of the read is kept: 45 bases, read in frame from the first base. V loses 4 bases, J loses 4 bases, and the germline ends lie 16 bases apart. According to the germline V gene, CDR1 reads MNHEY and CDR2 reads SVGAGI. Material: peripheral blood mononuclear cells (PBMCs), obtained before the second cycle of nivolumab. The sequence came from a human donor with classical Hodgkin lymphoma. The rearrangement combines TRBV6-5 with TRBJ1-1; TRBD1 is possibly the D segment (5 matching bases). The DNA reads as follows: TGTGCCAGCAGTTGGTCACAGGCGGCAGGCACTGAAGCTTTCTTT. It translates to CASSWSQAAGTEAFF.